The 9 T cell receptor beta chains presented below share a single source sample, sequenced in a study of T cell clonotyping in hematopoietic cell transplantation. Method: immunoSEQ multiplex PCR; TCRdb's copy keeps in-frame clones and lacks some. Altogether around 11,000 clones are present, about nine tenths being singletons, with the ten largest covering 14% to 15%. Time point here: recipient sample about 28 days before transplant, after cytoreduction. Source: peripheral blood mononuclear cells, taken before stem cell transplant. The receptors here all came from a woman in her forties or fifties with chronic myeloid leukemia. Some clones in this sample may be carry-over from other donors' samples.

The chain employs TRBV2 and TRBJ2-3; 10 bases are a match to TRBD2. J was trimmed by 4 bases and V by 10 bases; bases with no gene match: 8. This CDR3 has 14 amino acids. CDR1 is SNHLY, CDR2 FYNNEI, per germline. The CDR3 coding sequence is TGTGCCATTGGAAGGACTAGCGGTGCAGATACGCAGTATTTT. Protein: CAIGRTSGADTQYF. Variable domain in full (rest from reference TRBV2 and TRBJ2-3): EPEVTQTPSHQVTQMGQEVILRCVPISNHLYFYWYRQILGQKVEFLVSFYNNEISEKSEIFDDQFSVERPDGSNFTLKIRSTKLEDSAMYFCAIGRTSGADTQYFGPGTRLTVL.

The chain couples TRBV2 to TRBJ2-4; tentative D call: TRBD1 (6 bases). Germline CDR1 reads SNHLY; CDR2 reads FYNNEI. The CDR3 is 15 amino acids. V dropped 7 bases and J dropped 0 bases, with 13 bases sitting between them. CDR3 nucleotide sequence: TGTGCCAGCAACCGAGGACAGTTAGCCAAAAACATTCAGTACTTC. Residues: CASNRGQLAKNIQYF.

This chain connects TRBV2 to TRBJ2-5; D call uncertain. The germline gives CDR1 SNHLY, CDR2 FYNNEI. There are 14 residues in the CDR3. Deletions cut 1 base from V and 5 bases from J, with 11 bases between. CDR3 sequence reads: CASSEERRLETQYF. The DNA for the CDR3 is TGTGCCAGCAGTGAAGAGAGGCGCCTGGAGACCCAGTACTTC.

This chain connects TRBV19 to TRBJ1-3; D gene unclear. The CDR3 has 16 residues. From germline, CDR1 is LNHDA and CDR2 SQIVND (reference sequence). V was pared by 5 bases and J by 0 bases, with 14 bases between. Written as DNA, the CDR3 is TGTGCCAGTAGTCGAGCCCGTGGTGACTCTGGAAACACCATATATTTT. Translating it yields CASSRARGDSGNTIYF.

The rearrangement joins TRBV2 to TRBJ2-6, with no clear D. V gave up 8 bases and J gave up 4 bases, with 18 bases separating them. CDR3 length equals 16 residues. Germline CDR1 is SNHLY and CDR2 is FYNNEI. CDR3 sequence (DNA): TGTGCCAGCTCCCAGAAGGTCCTTTCGGGGGCCAACGTCCTGACTTTC. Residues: CASSQKVLSGANVLTF.

DNA for the CDR3: TGTGCCAGCAGGGGACGGTTAAGCTCCTACAATGAGCAGTTCTTC. Residues: CASRGRLSSYNEQFF. The chain recombines TRBV2 with TRBJ2-1; tentatively, D is TRBD1 or TRBD2 (5 bases each). Germline assignment: CDR1 SNHLY and CDR2 FYNNEI. This CDR3 contains 15 residues. Trimming shortened V by 6 bases and J by 0 bases, and 12 bases separated the two germline ends.

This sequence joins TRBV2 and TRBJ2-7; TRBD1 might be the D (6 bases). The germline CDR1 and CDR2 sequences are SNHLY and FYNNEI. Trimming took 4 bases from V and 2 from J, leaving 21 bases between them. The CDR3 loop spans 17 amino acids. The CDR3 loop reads CASSVPSRGRPTYEQYF. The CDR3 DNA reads TGTGCCAGCAGTGTGCCGTCTAGGGGGAGACCTACCTACGAGCAGTACTTC.

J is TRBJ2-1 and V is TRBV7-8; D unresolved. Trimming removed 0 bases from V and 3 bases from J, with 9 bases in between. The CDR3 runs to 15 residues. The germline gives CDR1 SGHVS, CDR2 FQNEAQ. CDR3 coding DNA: TGTGCCAGCAGCTTAGCGGGTATGGGCTACAATGAGCAGTTCTTC. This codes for CASSLAGMGYNEQFF. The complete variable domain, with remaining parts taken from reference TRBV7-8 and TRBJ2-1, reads GAGVSQSPRYKVAKRGQDVALRCDPISGHVSLFWYQQALGQGPEFLTYFQNEAQLDKSGLPSDRFFAERPEGSVSTLKIQRTQQEDSAVYLCASSLAGMGYNEQFFGPGTRLTVL.

CDR3 sequence: CAWSVSISGYTF. CDR3 nucleotide sequence: TGTGCCTGGAGTGTATCTATCAGTGGCTACACCTTC. The rearrangement joins TRBV30 to TRBJ1-2; D call uncertain. Germline lookup yields CDR1 GTSNPN and CDR2 SVGIG (reference sequence). CDR3 size: 12 residues. V lost 0 bases and J lost 7, with 9 bases in between.